The 24 T cell receptor beta chains presented below share a single source sample, sequenced in a study of blood T cell repertoires in COVID-19. Repertoires were generated with immunoSEQ multiplex PCR, while TCRdb's copy carries only in-frame clones and drops some. The sample has some 150,000 clones, about nine tenths seen once. The sequencing sample was made of peripheral blood. The receptors shown here come from a human donor in a cohort sampled during active COVID-19.

V is TRBV27 and J is TRBJ1-5; D possibly corresponds to TRBD1 (6 bases). V was clipped by 5 bases and J by 0 bases, with 14 bases between them. From germline, CDR1 is MNHEY and CDR2 SMNVEV (reference sequence). This CDR3 has 16 amino acids. This CDR3 is CASSARTVYSNQPQHF. The CDR3, as DNA: TGTGCCAGCAGTGCCCGGACAGTTTATAGCAATCAGCCCCAGCATTTT.

This clone was seen a single time. J is TRBJ2-7 and V is TRBV4-3, with TRBD2 matching over 9 bases. The V and J ends lost 3 bases and 5 bases, in that order; junction bases with no gene match: 5. Germline V lookup: CDR1 LGHNA, CDR2 YSLEER. The CDR3 totals 14 residues. The CDR3 DNA reads TGCGCCAGCAGCCATAGCGGGGGTGCCGACGAGCAGTACTTC. Translation: CASSHSGGADEQYF.

J is TRBJ1-2 and V is TRBV28, with D maybe TRBD1 (6 bases). The CDR3 spans 11 residues. In germline, CDR1 is MDHEN, CDR2 SYDVKM. V shed 10 bases and J shed 4 bases, with 10 bases lying between them. CDR3 coding DNA: TGTGCCACCTACAGGGCCTATGGCTACACCTTC. It codes for CATYRAYGYTF.

This clone appeared many times. The chain uses TRBV6-2 or TRBV6-3 and TRBJ2-1; TRBD1 agrees at 8 bases. Germline V CDR1 and CDR2: MNHEY, SVGEGT. There are 17 residues in the CDR3. The trim removed 2 bases at V and 5 bases at J, leaving 11 bases unmatched. Here the CDR3 DNA reads TGTGCCAGCAGTTACCGTATACAGGGGGTCCGCCACAATGAGCAGTTCTTC. This sequence encodes CASSYRIQGVRHNEQFF.

The chain carries TRBV5-1 and TRBJ2-7; a possible D gene is TRBD1 (6 bases). There are 12 residues in the CDR3. Germline V gives CDR1 SGHRS, CDR2 YFSETQ. V was shortened by 2 bases and J by 9 bases, with 12 bases between the two germline ends. The CDR3: CASSFNRALQYF. The CDR3 bases are TGCGCCAGCAGCTTTAACAGGGCGCTGCAGTACTTC.

J is TRBJ2-7 and V is TRBV27; 9 nucleotides agree with TRBD1. CDR3 size: 16 residues. Germline CDR1 reads MNHEY; CDR2 reads SMNVEV (reference sequence). Trimming removed 8 bases from V and 2 bases from J; junction bases left unmatched: 13. This CDR3 is CASALRRDRETYEQYF. The CDR3 DNA sequence: TGTGCCAGCGCCCTCCGCCGGGACAGGGAAACCTACGAGCAGTACTTC.

The chain employs TRBV28 and TRBJ2-7, with a tentative D call TRBD1 (6 bases). This CDR3 region has 16 residues. Trimming stripped 5 bases from V and 2 bases from J, with 19 bases between. Germline V gene lookup returns CDR1 MDHEN and CDR2 SYDVKM. The CDR3: CASSTSRTADTYEQYF. DNA of the CDR3: TGTGCCAGCAGTACCTCGAGGACAGCGGATACCTACGAGCAGTACTTC.

This chain connects TRBV6-1 to TRBJ2-6; 7 bases map to TRBD1. Germline CDR1 reads MNHNS; CDR2 reads SASEGT. V shed 3 bases and J 0 bases; nucleotides not matched to a gene: 5. The CDR3 is 17 residues long. The CDR3, as DNA: TGTGCCAGCAGTGACGACAGGGAGTTCTCTGGGGCCAACGTCCTGACTTTC. It translates to CASSDDREFSGANVLTF.

The sample holds one count of this clone. The gene calls are TRBV7-9 and TRBJ2-5; tentatively, D is TRBD2 (5 bases). The CDR3 has 13 amino acids. The V end was cut by 3 bases, the J end by 3 bases, with 8 bases between. CDR1 and CDR2 (germline): SEHNR, FQNEAQ (reference sequence). As DNA, the CDR3 is TGTGCCAGCAGCTTCTCGGAGGAAGAGACCCAGTACTTC. It is translated as CASSFSEEETQYF.

The chain is built from TRBV7-2 and TRBJ2-3, with 12 bases identical to TRBD2. Per the germline V gene, CDR1 is SGHTA and CDR2 is FQGNSA. The V segment lost 4 bases and the J segment 2 bases; nucleotides outside the gene matches: 1. This CDR3 spans 15 amino acids. The CDR3 nucleotides are TGTGCCAGCAGCTGGACTAGCGGGGCCACAGATACGCAGTATTTT. Protein sequence: CASSWTSGATDTQYF.

The chain couples TRBV18 to TRBJ1-2; D gene unclear. Trimming shortened V by 2 bases and J by 5 bases, and 15 bases separated the two germline ends. CDR1 and CDR2 (germline): KGHSH, LQKENI. The CDR3 covers 15 residues. The CDR3 here is CASSPVDTTGYGYTF. The CDR3 DNA reads TGTGCCAGCTCACCAGTGGATACGACGGGGTATGGCTACACCTTC.

This chain uses TRBV6-5 with TRBJ1-4; 8 bases are shared with TRBD1. Germline lookup yields CDR1 MNHEY and CDR2 SVGAGI. Trimming took 7 bases from V and 4 from J; bases not matched to a gene: 5. The CDR3 extends over 14 amino acids. The CDR3 nucleotides are TGTGCCAGCACTCCCGACAGGGGTAATGAAAAACTGTTTTTT. Protein: CASTPDRGNEKLFF.

The rearrangement joins TRBV19 to TRBJ1-5, with unresolved D. The CDR3 consists of 13 residues. Germline values: CDR1 LNHDA, CDR2 SQIVND (reference sequence). V gave up 8 bases and J gave up 0 bases, with 8 bases separating them. CDR3 in amino acids: CASRGDSNQPQHF. For the CDR3, the DNA is TGTGCCAGTCGCGGTGATAGCAATCAGCCCCAGCATTTT.

The V call is TRBV28, the J call TRBJ2-1; 8 bases fit TRBD1. Trimming cost V 10 bases and J 2 bases; bases outside gene matches: 4. CDR1 and CDR2 (germline): MDHEN, SYDVKM. The CDR3 has 13 residues. In DNA form, the CDR3 reads TGTGCCACCTTGGACAGGGCCTACAATGAGCAGTTCTTC. Its protein product is CATLDRAYNEQFF.

The count of this clone is one. CDR3 bases: TGCGCCAGCAGCTTACCAGGGGGCAGTAAGTACGAGCAGTACTTC. The encoded protein is CASSLPGGSKYEQYF. J is TRBJ2-7 and V is TRBV5-1; 8 nucleotides line up with TRBD1. CDR3 length: 15 residues. V dropped 2 bases and J dropped 4; count of bases not matched to a gene: 8. In germline, CDR1 is SGHRS, CDR2 YFSETQ.

This clone was recorded only once. This sequence joins TRBV6-5 and TRBJ2-7; 8 bases map to TRBD1. This CDR3 comprises 14 residues. Per germline, CDR1 MNHEY and CDR2 SVGAGI. The trim removed 5 bases at V and 4 bases at J, leaving 7 bases unmatched. CDR3 in amino acids: CASSLGTGNYEQYF. CDR3 DNA sequence: TGTGCCAGCAGTCTCGGGACAGGTAATTACGAGCAGTACTTC.

This clone came up once. This rearrangement joins TRBV9 to TRBJ1-1; 7 nucleotides align to TRBD1. The V gene's germline CDR1 is SGDLS and CDR2 YYNGEE. This CDR3 is 16 amino acids long. J lost 6 bases, V lost 2 bases, and 13 bases had no gene match. The CDR3 region is CASSVRQGHVGAEAFF. The CDR3 coding sequence is TGTGCCAGCAGCGTGCGACAGGGTCACGTAGGCGCTGAAGCTTTCTTT.

CDR3 protein: CASSQERETEAFF. The CDR3 coding sequence is TGCGCCAGCAGCCAAGAGCGGGAGACAGAAGCTTTCTTT. This sequence joins TRBV4-3 and TRBJ1-1, with no clear D. The CDR3 sequence is 13 residues long. Germline assignment: CDR1 LGHNA and CDR2 YSLEER. The V and J ends lost 0 bases and 8 bases respectively, with 10 bases between them.

This rearrangement joins TRBV5-1 to TRBJ2-7; 12 nucleotides match TRBD1. The V segment lost 0 bases and the J segment 7 bases; nucleotides outside the gene matches: 20. CDR1 and CDR2 (germline): SGHRS, YFSETQ. The length of the CDR3 is 20 residues. The CDR3 protein is CASSLEKLTGGTGGAGEQYF. Here the CDR3 DNA reads TGCGCCAGCAGCTTGGAAAAGTTAACCGGTGGGACAGGGGGCGCGGGGGAGCAGTACTTC. The complete variable domain, with remaining parts taken from reference TRBV5-1 and TRBJ2-7, reads KAGVTQTPRYLIKTRGQQVTLSCSPISGHRSVSWYQQTPGQGLQFLFEYFSETQRNKGNFPGRFSGRQFSNSRSEMNVSTLELGDSALYLCASSLEKLTGGTGGAGEQYFGPGTRLTVT.

J is TRBJ1-3 and V is TRBV19, with D hard to call. Trimming cost V 9 bases and J 4 bases, with 13 bases left between them. CDR3 length: 13 residues. From germline, CDR1 is LNHDA and CDR2 SQIVND (reference sequence). CDR3 sequence: CASTLRSGNTIYF. CDR3 sequence (DNA): TGTGCCAGCACGCTGAGGAGCGGAAACACCATATATTTT.

A single count supports this clone. The chain employs TRBV19 and TRBJ2-5, with 7 bases lining up with TRBD1. The V gene's germline CDR1 is LNHDA and CDR2 SQIVND (reference sequence). The junction had 6 bases not matched to a gene; V was cut back by 0 bases and J by 5 bases. The CDR3 covers 15 residues. DNA of the CDR3: TGTGCCAGTAGTATAGAGAACAGGGGCTGGGAGACCCAGTACTTC. This gives the protein CASSIENRGWETQYF.

The J gene is TRBJ1-6, the V gene TRBV6-2 or TRBV6-3; no reliable D call. The CDR3 consists of 20 residues. Trimming pared 2 bases from V and 0 bases from J, leaving 20 bases between. Germline-derived CDR1 and CDR2 are MNHEY and SVGEGT. The CDR3 nucleotides read TGTGCCAGCAGTTACCATCTAACGACCGACGGGAGCTCCTATAATTCACCCCTCCACTTT. Translation gives CASSYHLTTDGSSYNSPLHF.

The chain carries TRBV4-3 and TRBJ2-3; D call uncertain. Germline assignment: CDR1 LGHNA and CDR2 YSLEER. The V gene lost 0 bases and the J gene lost 4 bases, with 5 bases spanning the gap. The CDR3 extends over 13 amino acids. The CDR3, as DNA: TGCGCCAGCAGCCAAGAACGGGCAGATACGCAGTATTTT. It is translated as CASSQERADTQYF.

This clone has just a few counts. The V call is TRBV6-2 or TRBV6-3, the J call TRBJ2-5, with D maybe TRBD1 (6 bases). The CDR3 has 18 residues. Per the germline V gene, CDR1 is MNHEY and CDR2 is SVGEGT. V was pared by 2 bases and J by 0 bases, with 19 bases between. The CDR3 DNA reads TGTGCCAGCAGTTACCGAGTCGTAACAGGGAACAACCAAGAGACCCAGTACTTC. The encoded protein is CASSYRVVTGNNQETQYF.